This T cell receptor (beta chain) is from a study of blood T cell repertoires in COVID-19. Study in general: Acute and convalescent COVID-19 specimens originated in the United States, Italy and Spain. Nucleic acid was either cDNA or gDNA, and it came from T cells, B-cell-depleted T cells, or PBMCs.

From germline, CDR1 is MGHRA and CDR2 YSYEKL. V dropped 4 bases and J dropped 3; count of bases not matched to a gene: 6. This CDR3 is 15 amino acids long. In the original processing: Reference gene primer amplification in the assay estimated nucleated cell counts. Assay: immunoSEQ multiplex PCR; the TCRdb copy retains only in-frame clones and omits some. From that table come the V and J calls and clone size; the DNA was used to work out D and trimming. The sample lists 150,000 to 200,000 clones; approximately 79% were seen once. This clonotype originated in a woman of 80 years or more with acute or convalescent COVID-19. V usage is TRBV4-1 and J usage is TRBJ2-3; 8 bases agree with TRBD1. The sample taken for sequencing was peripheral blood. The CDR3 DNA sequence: TGCGCCAGCAGCCTGACAGGGGTTTGGACAGATACGCAGTATTTT. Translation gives CASSLTGVWTDTQYF.